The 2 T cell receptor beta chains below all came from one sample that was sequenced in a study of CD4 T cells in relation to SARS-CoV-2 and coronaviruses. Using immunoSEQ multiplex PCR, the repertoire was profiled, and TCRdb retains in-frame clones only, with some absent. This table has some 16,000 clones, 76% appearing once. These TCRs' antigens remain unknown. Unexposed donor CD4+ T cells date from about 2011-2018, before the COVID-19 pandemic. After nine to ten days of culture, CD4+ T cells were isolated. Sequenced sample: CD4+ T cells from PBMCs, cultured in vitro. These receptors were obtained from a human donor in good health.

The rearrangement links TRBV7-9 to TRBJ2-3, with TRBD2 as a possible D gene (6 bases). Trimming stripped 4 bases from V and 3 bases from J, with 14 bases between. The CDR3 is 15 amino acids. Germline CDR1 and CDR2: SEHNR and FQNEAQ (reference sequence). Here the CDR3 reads CASSSTSKETDTQYF. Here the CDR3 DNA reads TGTGCCAGCAGCTCCACTAGCAAAGAGACAGATACGCAGTATTTT.

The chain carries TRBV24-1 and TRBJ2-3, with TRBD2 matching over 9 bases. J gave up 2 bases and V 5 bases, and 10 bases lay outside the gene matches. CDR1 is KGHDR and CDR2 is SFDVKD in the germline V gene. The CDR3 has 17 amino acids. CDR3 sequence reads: CATSGGLAGKVTDTQYF. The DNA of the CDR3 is TGTGCCACCAGTGGTGGGCTAGCGGGAAAGGTCACAGATACGCAGTATTTT.